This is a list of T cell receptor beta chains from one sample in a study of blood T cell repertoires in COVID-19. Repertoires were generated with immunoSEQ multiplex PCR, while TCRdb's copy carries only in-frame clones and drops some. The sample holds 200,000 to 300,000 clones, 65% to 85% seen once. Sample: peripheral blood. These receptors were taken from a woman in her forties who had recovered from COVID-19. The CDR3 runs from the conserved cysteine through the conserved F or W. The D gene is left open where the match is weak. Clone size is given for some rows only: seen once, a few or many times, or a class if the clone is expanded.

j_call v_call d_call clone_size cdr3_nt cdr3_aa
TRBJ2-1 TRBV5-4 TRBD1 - TGTGCCAGCAGCTTGGGTACAGGGGGGTCCTACAATGAGCAGTTCTTC CASSLGTGGSYNEQFF
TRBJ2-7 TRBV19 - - TGTGCCAGTAGCCCGGGTTACGACGAGCAGTACTTC CASSPGYDEQYF
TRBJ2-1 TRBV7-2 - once TGTGCCAGCAGCTTTAGGGGTAATGCCTACAATGAGCAGTTCTTC CASSFRGNAYNEQFF
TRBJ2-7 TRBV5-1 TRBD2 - TGCGCCAGCAGCTGGCGGGGGGACGCCTACGAGCAGTACTTC CASSWRGDAYEQYF
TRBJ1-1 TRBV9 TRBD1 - TGTGCCAGCAGCGCAGGGGGCCTGGGCACTGAAGCTTTCTTT CASSAGGLGTEAFF
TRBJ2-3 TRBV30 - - TGTGCCTGGAGTAGGAGGGTCCTAGGAGGGGATACGCAGTATTTT CAWSRRVLGGDTQYF
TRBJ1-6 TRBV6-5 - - TGTGCGGGGGGGGCAGGAGAGAATTCACCCCTCCACTTT CAGGAGENSPLHF
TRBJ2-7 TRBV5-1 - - TGCGCCAGCACCACCCAATCCAGCTCCTACGAGCAGTACTTC CASTTQSSSYEQYF
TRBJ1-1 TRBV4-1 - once TGCGCCAGCCGGGGGGGAGGCACTGAAGCTTTCTTT CASRGGGTEAFF
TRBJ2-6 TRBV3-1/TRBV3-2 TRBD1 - TGTGCCAGCAGCAAACGGACAGGGGGCGCGGCTGGGGCCAACGTCCTGACTTTC CASSKRTGGAAGANVLTF
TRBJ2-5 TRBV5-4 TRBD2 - TGTGCCAGCAGCTTGGGCGGGGGGCACCAAGAGACCCAGTACTTC CASSLGGGHQETQYF
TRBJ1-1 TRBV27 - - TGTGCCAGCAGTCCATGGACAGTATTGAACACTGAAGCTTTCTTT CASSPWTVLNTEAFF
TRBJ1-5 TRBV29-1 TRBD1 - TGCAGCGTTGCAGGGGGCGGTCAGCCCCAGCATTTT CSVAGGGQPQHF
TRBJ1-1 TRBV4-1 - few TGCGCCAGCAGCCAAGATGACTCCAGGAACACTGAAGCTTTCTTT CASSQDDSRNTEAFF
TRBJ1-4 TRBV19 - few TGTGCCAGTAGTTTCTGGGCCACGGCTAATGAAAAACTGTTTTTT CASSFWATANEKLFF
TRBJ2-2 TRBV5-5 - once TGTGCCAGCAGCTTGGCAAACACCGGGGAGCTGTTTTTT CASSLANTGELFF
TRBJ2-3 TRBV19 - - TGTGCCACTAACTCGGGGGACACAGATACGCAGTATTTT CATNSGDTDTQYF
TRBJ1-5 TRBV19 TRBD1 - TGTGCCAGTAAGGACAGGAGATCTCCTAGCAATCAGCCCCAGCATTTT CASKDRRSPSNQPQHF
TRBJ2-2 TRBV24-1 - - TGTGCCACCAGTGAAATCCCCCGCACAGGTGCGAACACCGGGGAGCTGTTTTTT CATSEIPRTGANTGELFF
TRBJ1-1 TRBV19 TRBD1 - TGTGCCAGTAGTACTCAGGGGGTGTACACTGAAGCTTTCTTT CASSTQGVYTEAFF
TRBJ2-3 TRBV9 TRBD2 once TGTGCCAGCAGCGCGGGAGGACCTAGCACAGATACGCAGTATTTT CASSAGGPSTDTQYF
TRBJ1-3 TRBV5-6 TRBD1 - TGTGCCAGCAGCTTACCGGGACAGGGGGCTGGAAACACCATATATTTT CASSLPGQGAGNTIYF
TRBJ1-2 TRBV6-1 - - TGTGCCAGCAGTGAGGACTACCTTAACTATGGCTACACCTTC CASSEDYLNYGYTF
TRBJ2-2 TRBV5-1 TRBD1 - TGCGCCAGCAGCCTCCGACAGGGGAACACCGGGGAGCTGTTTTTT CASSLRQGNTGELFF
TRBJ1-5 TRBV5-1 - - TGCGCCAGCAGCTTGGGACTTCATAGCAATCAGCCCCAGCATTTT CASSLGLHSNQPQHF
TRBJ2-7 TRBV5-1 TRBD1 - TGCGCCAGCAGACAGCCGGGACAGGGCTACGAGCAGTACTTC CASRQPGQGYEQYF
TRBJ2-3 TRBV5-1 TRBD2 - TGCGCCAGCACCGTAGCGGGGGGACGCACAGATACGCAGTATTTT CASTVAGGRTDTQYF